These 8 T cell receptor beta chains share one sample of origin, sequenced in a study of control samples from healthy donors and cancer patients. Repertoires were generated with immunoSEQ multiplex PCR, while TCRdb's copy carries only in-frame clones and drops some. The sample contains about 73,000 clones, 94% of which appear only once. Sequenced material: blood. The receptor set was obtained from a middle-aged woman in good health.

The rearrangement uses TRBV6-5 and TRBJ1-2; D possibly corresponds to TRBD1 (5 bases). Germline V CDR1 and CDR2: MNHEY, SVGAGI. Deletions cut 7 bases from V and 8 bases from J, with 20 bases between. The CDR3 consists of 14 residues. For the CDR3, the DNA is TGTGCCAGCAAAGGGCACGTCAGGGTAGGGGGCTACACCTTC. It encodes CASKGHVRVGGYTF.

CDR3 amino acids: CASLDFEVGDHSNQPQHF. For the CDR3, the DNA is TGTGCCAGTCTAGATTTTGAAGTAGGGGACCATAGCAATCAGCCCCAGCATTTT. V gene TRBV19 combines with J gene TRBJ1-5, with a weak D call TRBD1 (5 bases). The CDR3 is 18 residues long. Germline V lookup: CDR1 LNHDA, CDR2 SQIVND (reference sequence). Trimming left V 8 bases short and J 0 bases short, with 23 bases between.

The chain is built from TRBV29-1 and TRBJ2-7, with D unclear. CDR1 is SQVTM and CDR2 is ANQGSEA in the germline V gene. The V end was cut by 4 bases, the J end by 1 base, with 5 bases between. This CDR3 is 11 amino acids long. CDR3 DNA: TGCAGCGTTGTGGGTTCCTACGAGCAGTACTTC. Residues: CSVVGSYEQYF.

This sequence joins TRBV12-3 or TRBV12-4 and TRBJ1-6, with D tentatively TRBD1 (5 bases). V was trimmed by 6 bases and J by 11 bases, leaving 11 bases between them. The CDR3 length is 12 residues. The CDR3 DNA is TGTGCCAGCAGCCCCGGGGGTGCACCCCTCCACTTT. Its translation: CASSPGGAPLHF.

The V and J genes are TRBV6-4 and TRBJ1-6; D is ambiguous. CDR3 length: 13 residues. V was clipped by 6 bases and J by 8 bases, with 11 bases between them. The germline gives CDR1 MRHNA, CDR2 SNTAGT. For the CDR3, the DNA is TGTGCCAGCAGAAACGGACCGGATTCACCCCTCCACTTT. Translating gives CASRNGPDSPLHF.

This chain joins TRBV4-3 and TRBJ1-2; 10 bases line up with TRBD1. The germline gives CDR1 LGHNA, CDR2 YSLEER. The CDR3 is 13 residues long. With V trimmed by 6 bases and J by 3 bases, 1 base remained unmatched. The CDR3 spells CASSGQGDYGYTF. The CDR3 nucleotides read TGCGCCAGCAGTGGACAGGGGGACTATGGCTACACCTTC.

The J gene is TRBJ1-3, the V gene TRBV12-3 or TRBV12-4; D is ambiguous. There are 13 residues in the CDR3. V was clipped by 0 bases and J by 4 bases, with 4 bases between them. CDR3 protein: CASSLAIGNTIYF. As DNA, the CDR3 is TGTGCCAGCAGTTTAGCGATCGGAAACACCATATATTTT.

This clone was recorded once. The chain employs TRBV6-1 and TRBJ1-1, with a tentative D call TRBD1 (5 bases). Looked up from germline, CDR1 is MNHNS and CDR2 is SASEGT. This CDR3 has 17 residues. V lost 0 bases and J lost 1, with 15 bases in between. The CDR3: CASSEAGVGEGNTEAFF. CDR3 nucleotides: TGTGCCAGCAGTGAAGCCGGTGTGGGGGAGGGGAACACTGAAGCTTTCTTT.